This TCR beta chain was observed in a study of vaccination effects on CD4 cells after COVID-19. Study outcomes and limitations: Convalescent patients were scarce, and early post-infection timepoints were absent.

V gave up 6 bases and J gave up 7 bases, with 7 bases separating them. Germline loops: CDR1 SNHLY, CDR2 FYNNEI. The CDR3 loop spans 10 amino acids. Before sequencing, viral peptide pools were used by the ViraFEST assay to expand antigen-specific CD4+ T cells. Subsequent to roughly 9 days of culture, CD4+ T cells were isolated. Vaccinated recipients, who were negative for nucleocapsid antibodies, had no history of SARS-CoV-2 infection. Produced via immunoSEQ multiplex PCR; TCRdb's table is partial and in-frame only. Of 35,000 to 55,000 clones in the sample, roughly four fifths were seen once. Points on this clone: The antigen is not known.

The gene calls are TRBV2 and TRBJ2-7; no clear D gene. This sample comprised CD4+ T cells from PBMCs cultured with SARS-CoV-2 spike peptides, obtained before COVID-19 vaccination. The receptor was isolated from a human donor who received a COVID-19 vaccine. The CDR3 protein is CASRGWEQYV. The CDR3 DNA is TGTGCCAGCAGGGGGTGGGAGCAGTACGTC.